A single sample is the source of the 3 T cell receptor beta chains below, sequenced in a study of blood T cell repertoires in COVID-19. The repertoire was sequenced with immunoSEQ multiplex PCR; TCRdb's copy has only in-frame clones and lacks some. The table has 270,000 or so clones, approximately 90% seen once; the top ten hold 0.95% to 1.5%. Input material: PBMCs or T cells enriched from blood (not recorded which). All receptors come from a woman between 40 and 55 years old with acute COVID-19.

The chain joins TRBV27 to TRBJ2-2, with a tentative D call TRBD1 (6 bases). Germline assignment: CDR1 MNHEY and CDR2 SMNVEV (reference sequence). Trimming took 6 bases from V and 7 from J, leaving 12 bases between them. The CDR3 has 13 amino acids. The CDR3 reads CASRDTGYGELFF. The CDR3 coding sequence is TGTGCCAGCAGAGACACAGGGTACGGGGAGCTGTTTTTT.

CDR3 loop: CASSLAGTGVSYEQYF. CDR3 coding DNA: TGTGCCAGCAGCTTGGCCGGGACAGGGGTTTCCTACGAGCAGTACTTC. The rearrangement joins TRBV5-4 to TRBJ2-7; 10 bases fit TRBD1. The CDR3 loop spans 16 amino acids. Trimming took 0 bases from V and 1 from J; bases not matched to a gene: 4. Germline-derived CDR1 and CDR2 are SGHNT and YYREEE (reference sequence).

The chain uses TRBV7-8 and TRBJ1-2, with unresolved D. The CDR3 covers 17 residues. Germline values: CDR1 SGHVS, CDR2 FQNEAQ. The germline V and J ends were trimmed by 3 bases and 6 bases, with 23 bases remaining between them. CDR3 bases: TGTGCCAGCAGCTTGTATCAGTCTGGACGGGGAGAGGATGGCTACACCTTC. Amino acids: CASSLYQSGRGEDGYTF.